The 29 T cell receptor beta chains in this list originate from one sample, sequenced in a study of OX40 agonist ivuxolimab in advanced cancers. The protocol was immunoSEQ multiplex PCR, while the TCRdb copy is restricted to in-frame clones and leaves out a portion. This repertoire shows fewer than 20,000 clones, 75% to 85% found once; its top ten account for around 15%. The material sequenced was CD4+ or CD8+ T cells sorted from blood, taken in a trial of the OX40 agonist ivuxolimab. The receptor set was obtained from an adult with an advanced solid tumor such as melanoma, head and neck, liver or kidney cancer.

The chain combines TRBV18 with TRBJ1-1; D unresolved. V lost 4 bases, J lost 3 bases, and 9 bases lay in between. Germline V gene sequence: CDR1 KGHSH, CDR2 LQKENI. There are 13 residues in the CDR3. The CDR3 DNA is TGTGCCAGCTCACTCCAACGGGACACTGAAGCTTTCTTT. It specifies CASSLQRDTEAFF.

The chain is built from TRBV7-2 and TRBJ2-3; 9 bases are a match to TRBD1. The CDR3 has 15 amino acids. V gave up 5 bases and J gave up 1 base; unmatched junction bases: 4. Germline lookup yields CDR1 SGHTA and CDR2 FQGNSA. The DNA for the CDR3 is TGTGCCAGCAGCGGGGGACAGGGAGGCACAGATACGCAGTATTTT. Protein sequence: CASSGGQGGTDTQYF.

This clone was counted only a few times. The chain has TRBV9 and TRBJ2-2; 7 bases are shared with TRBD1. V gave up 4 bases and J gave up 8 bases; unmatched junction bases: 14. There are 16 residues in the CDR3. Germline loops: CDR1 SGDLS, CDR2 YYNGEE. CDR3 DNA sequence: TGTGCCAGCAGCCCGACCGGGACAGCCATATTAGGGGAGCTGTTTTTT. It encodes CASSPTGTAILGELFF.

The CDR3 spells CASKNGGGYNEKLFF. CDR3 DNA: TGTGCCAGCAAGAACGGGGGGGGCTATAATGAAAAACTGTTTTTT. The chain is built from TRBV6-6 and TRBJ1-4; a weak D match, TRBD1 (6 bases). The length of the CDR3 is 15 residues. Germline assignment: CDR1 MNHNY and CDR2 SVGAGI (reference sequence). With 7 bases removed from V and 4 bases from J, the gap between germline ends came to 16 bases.

The V and J genes are TRBV28 and TRBJ1-1, with TRBD1 as a possible D gene (5 bases). The CDR3 runs 14 residues. Trimming stripped 7 bases from V and 3 bases from J, with 15 bases between. The V gene's germline CDR1 is MDHEN and CDR2 SYDVKM. The CDR3 nucleotides are TGTGCCAGCAACCTCTCCGGGGCCGACACTGAAGCTTTCTTT. Residues: CASNLSGADTEAFF.

The V and J genes are TRBV28 and TRBJ2-3; 11 bases are shared with TRBD2. Germline values: CDR1 MDHEN, CDR2 SYDVKM. The CDR3 contains 15 residues. Unmatched junction bases numbered 5, after V lost 6 bases and J lost 3 bases. Here the CDR3 reads CASRNSGGVTDTQYF. The CDR3 DNA reads TGTGCCAGCAGAAATAGCGGGGGGGTTACAGATACGCAGTATTTT.

On this clone: One junction end disagrees with the germline gene, perhaps due to a read error. The chain employs TRBV7-7 and TRBJ2-2, with D unclear. The germline V gene has CDR1 SSHAT and CDR2 FNYEAQ (reference sequence). The CDR3 runs to 16 residues. The CDR3 nucleotides read TGTGCTAGCAGCTCCCAACCGGCAACCCAGAACGGGGAGCTGTTTTTT. It is translated as CASSSQPATQNGELFF.

The chain has TRBV5-1 and TRBJ2-7; TRBD1 or TRBD2 may be the D gene (5 bases each). In germline, CDR1 is SGHRS, CDR2 YFSETQ. V lost 4 bases, J lost 1 base, and 12 bases lay in between. The CDR3 runs 14 residues. This CDR3 reads CASSPGPGSYEQYF. CDR3 nucleotide sequence: TGCGCCAGCAGCCCGGGACCCGGTTCCTACGAGCAGTACTTC. The complete variable domain, with remaining parts taken from reference TRBV5-1 and TRBJ2-7, reads KAGVTQTPRYLIKTRGQQVTLSCSPISGHRSVSWYQQTPGQGLQFLFEYFSETQRNKGNFPGRFSGRQFSNSRSEMNVSTLELGDSALYLCASSPGPGSYEQYFGPGTRLTVT.

This chain links TRBV5-6 with TRBJ1-2, with TRBD1 matching over 7 bases. Trimming removed 2 bases from V and 4 bases from J; junction bases left unmatched: 5. This CDR3 region has 14 residues. Germline assignment: CDR1 SGHDT and CDR2 YYEEEE. CDR3 nucleotide sequence: TGTGCCAGCAGCTTCGGACAGGCTAGCTATGGCTACACCTTC. It yields the protein CASSFGQASYGYTF.

The CDR3 DNA is TGTGCCTGCGGGAGGGAGGGCAATCAGCCCCAGCATTTT. Translation gives CACGREGNQPQHF. The chain employs TRBV30 and TRBJ1-5; D gene unclear. V lost 6 bases and J lost 2, with 11 bases in between. CDR1 GTSNPN and CDR2 SVGIG come from the germline V gene (reference sequence). This CDR3 has 13 residues.

This chain uses TRBV5-4 with TRBJ2-3; D is unresolved. V was shortened by 5 bases and J by 1 base, with 5 bases between the two germline ends. The CDR3 sequence is 12 residues long. The germline V gene has CDR1 SGHNT and CDR2 YYREEE (reference sequence). CDR3 in amino acids: CASRAGTDTQYF. In nucleotides, the CDR3 is TGTGCCAGCAGAGCCGGCACAGATACGCAGTATTTT.

The chain joins TRBV4-1 to TRBJ2-7; TRBD2 matches 8 bases. Losses at the gene ends were 1 base for V and 5 bases for J; bases not matched to a gene: 13. The CDR3 runs to 17 residues. From germline, CDR1 is MGHRA and CDR2 YSYEKL. As DNA, the CDR3 is TGCGCCAGCAGCCAAGTGAGGACGGGAGGGCCACTCAACGAGCAGTACTTC. Encoded protein: CASSQVRTGGPLNEQYF.

The chain carries TRBV7-2 and TRBJ2-3; weak D call: TRBD1 (6 bases). The CDR3 has 16 amino acids. V was pared by 1 base and J by 4 bases, with 15 bases between. The V gene's germline CDR1 is SGHTA and CDR2 FQGNSA. Written as DNA, the CDR3 is TGTGCCAGCAGCTTAGGGATGGTGCAGGGGTCAGATACGCAGTATTTT. Its protein is CASSLGMVQGSDTQYF.

This clone was observed once. The rearrangement joins TRBV18 to TRBJ1-1, with D possibly matching TRBD1 (5 bases). Germline assignment: CDR1 KGHSH and CDR2 LQKENI. The CDR3 runs to 15 residues. Trimming stripped 1 base from V and 1 base from J, with 10 bases between. The CDR3 DNA follows: TGTGCCAGCTCACCACTTACGGGGCGGAACACTGAAGCTTTCTTT. This encodes CASSPLTGRNTEAFF.

The genes are TRBV19 and TRBJ2-3; unclear D gene. CDR1 LNHDA and CDR2 SQIVND come from the germline V gene (reference sequence). The CDR3 loop spans 13 amino acids. V lost 5 bases to trimming and J lost 4 bases, with 10 bases between them. The CDR3 loop is CASSQNSPDTQYF. For the CDR3, the DNA is TGTGCCAGTAGTCAAAACAGTCCAGATACGCAGTATTTT.

This chain connects TRBV7-2 to TRBJ2-7; D remains ambiguous. Germline CDR1 is SGHTA and CDR2 is FQGNSA. There are 14 residues in the CDR3. The ends were cut back, 1 base at V and 0 bases at J, with 7 bases in the middle. The CDR3 protein is CASSLGDNSYEQYF. DNA for the CDR3: TGTGCCAGCAGCTTAGGAGACAACTCCTACGAGCAGTACTTC.

The table lists this clone with a few counts. This rearrangement joins TRBV6-1 to TRBJ1-5; tentative D call: TRBD1 (6 bases). This CDR3 has 11 amino acids. Per germline, CDR1 MNHNS and CDR2 SASEGT. CDR3 sequence: CTTGSNQPQHF. DNA for the CDR3: TGTACTACAGGGAGCAATCAGCCCCAGCATTTT.

The V gene is TRBV27, the J gene TRBJ1-3; the D is unclear. The CDR3 is made up of 13 amino acids. V lost 2 bases to trimming and J lost 0 bases, with 2 bases between them. Germline CDR1 is MNHEY and CDR2 is SMNVEV (reference sequence). CDR3 DNA sequence: TGTGCCAGCAGTTTAAACTCTGGAAACACCATATATTTT. The encoded protein is CASSLNSGNTIYF.

This chain uses TRBV6-5 with TRBJ1-5; tentative D call: TRBD1 (5 bases). The ends were cut back, 7 bases at V and 10 bases at J, with 11 bases in the middle. Germline assignment: CDR1 MNHEY and CDR2 SVGAGI. There are 11 residues in the CDR3. CDR3 in amino acids: CASTSGGPQHF. In nucleotides, the CDR3 is TGTGCCAGCACCAGCGGGGGACCCCAGCATTTT.

This chain joins TRBV7-9 and TRBJ1-4; D uncertain. The CDR3 totals 18 residues. V was trimmed by 1 base and J by 0 bases, leaving 15 bases between them. Germline CDR1 is SEHNR and CDR2 is FQNEAQ (reference sequence). The CDR3 DNA follows: TGTGCCAGCAGCTTAGGAGGCCAGGCCCTAGCAACTAATGAAAAACTGTTTTTT. The encoded protein is CASSLGGQALATNEKLFF.

This clone is a singleton in its sample. The chain joins TRBV5-1 to TRBJ2-7, with D possibly matching TRBD1 (5 bases). V gave up 3 bases and J gave up 0 bases, with 22 bases separating them. This CDR3 contains 18 residues. The germline V gene has CDR1 SGHRS and CDR2 YFSETQ. The CDR3 sequence is CASSSTRPDSRSSYEQYF. The CDR3 DNA reads TGCGCCAGCAGCTCCACAAGACCCGACAGCCGCAGCTCCTACGAGCAGTACTTC. Complete variable domain (other parts from reference TRBV5-1 and TRBJ2-7): KAGVTQTPRYLIKTRGQQVTLSCSPISGHRSVSWYQQTPGQGLQFLFEYFSETQRNKGNFPGRFSGRQFSNSRSEMNVSTLELGDSALYLCASSSTRPDSRSSYEQYFGPGTRLTVT.

This clone was counted a few times. CDR3 loop: CASSLAGGLWQFF. In nucleotides, the CDR3 is TGTGCCAGCAGCTTAGCCGGGGGGCTTTGGCAGTTCTTC. This sequence joins TRBV11-2 and TRBJ2-1; D perhaps matches TRBD2 (7 bases). From germline, CDR1 is SGHAT and CDR2 FQNNGV. CDR3 length: 13 residues. V gave up 1 base and J gave up 12 bases, with 13 bases separating them.

V gene TRBV5-5 combines with J gene TRBJ1-6; D is ambiguous. The CDR3 consists of 16 residues. The V end was cut by 4 bases, the J end by 0 bases, with 11 bases between. Germline V gene sequence: CDR1 SGHKS, CDR2 YYEKEE (reference sequence). CDR3 in DNA: TGTGCCAGCAGCCTGCCGGGTAGCTCCTATAATTCACCCCTCCACTTT. It is translated as CASSLPGSSYNSPLHF.

The chain has TRBV4-1 and TRBJ2-2; no definite D call. In germline, CDR1 is MGHRA, CDR2 YSYEKL. CDR3 length: 15 amino acids. Trimming took 0 bases from V and 6 from J, leaving 11 bases between them. The CDR3 DNA reads as TGCGCCAGCAGCCAAGAGTCCGGGTTTCCCGGGGAGCTGTTTTTT. It specifies CASSQESGFPGELFF.

The chain recombines TRBV4-3 with TRBJ2-3, with 10 bases aligning to TRBD1. The V gene end was trimmed by 1 base and the J gene end by 3 bases; junction bases not matched to a gene: 13. This CDR3 has 19 residues. Germline V lookup: CDR1 LGHNA, CDR2 YSLEER. In nucleotides, the CDR3 is TGCGCCAGCAGCCAAGGAGGAGGATCCCGGGACAGGGGAACAGATACGCAGTATTTT. The encoded protein is CASSQGGGSRDRGTDTQYF.

The J gene is TRBJ2-6, the V gene TRBV5-4; D is uncertain. The CDR3 totals 15 residues. The germline gives CDR1 SGHNT, CDR2 YYREEE (reference sequence). V lost 5 bases, J lost 6 bases, and 15 bases lay in between. As DNA, the CDR3 is TGTGCCAGCAGACCGAATTTGGGTGAGGCCAACGTCCTGACTTTC. Its protein is CASRPNLGEANVLTF.

This rearrangement joins TRBV6-5 to TRBJ1-4; perhaps TRBD1 as D (5 bases). Germline V CDR1 and CDR2: MNHEY, SVGAGI. The CDR3 is made up of 13 amino acids. V was shortened by 0 bases and J by 13 bases, with 12 bases between the two germline ends. This CDR3 is CASSYSGTRVLFF. DNA of the CDR3: TGTGCCAGCAGTTACTCCGGGACGAGGGTACTGTTTTTT.

The chain links TRBV11-2 to TRBJ2-5, with D perhaps matching TRBD1 (6 bases). CDR1 is SGHAT, CDR2 FQNNGV, per germline. V was pared by 0 bases and J by 3 bases, with 8 bases between. The CDR3 has 14 residues. The CDR3 sequence is CASSLEGQKETQYF. The CDR3 DNA sequence: TGTGCCAGCAGCTTAGAAGGACAGAAAGAGACCCAGTACTTC. Looking up the rest from reference TRBV11-2 and TRBJ2-5 gives the full variable domain: EAGVAQSPRYKIIEKRQSVAFWCNPISGHATLYWYQQILGQGPKLLIQFQNNGVVDDSQLPKDRFSAERLKGVDSTLKIQPAKLEDSAVYLCASSLEGQKETQYFGPGTRLLVL.

The genes are TRBV4-1 and TRBJ2-5; 9 bases line up with TRBD1. J lost 6 bases, V lost 0 bases, and 8 bases had no gene match. The CDR3 length is 16 residues. Germline V gene sequence: CDR1 MGHRA, CDR2 YSYEKL. Here the CDR3 DNA reads TGCGCCAGCAGCCAAGATCTGGGACAGGGATACAAGACCCAGTACTTC. Its protein product is CASSQDLGQGYKTQYF.